Below, one T cell receptor beta chain is given with its context. This sample was included in a study of T cell changes during pregnancy in multiple sclerosis. The CDR3 is 16 amino acids. CDR1 and CDR2 (germline): SNHLY, FYNNEI. V was shortened by 1 base and J by 1 base, with 11 bases between the two germline ends. Sequencing was performed with immunoSEQ multiplex PCR; in TCRdb, only in-frame clones are kept and a portion is missing. The sample consists of about 50,000 clones, about 90% of them appearing once. The chain employs TRBV2 and TRBJ1-5; no clear D. This receptor was taken from a female donor with multiple sclerosis, enrolled in a pregnancy study. Sequenced here: CD4+ T cells from peripheral blood mononuclear cells, sampled after pregnancy. The CDR3 here is CASSEGGRRSNQPQHF. CDR3 DNA sequence: TGTGCCAGCAGTGAAGGAGGGAGAAGGAGCAATCAGCCCCAGCATTTT.